These 26 T cell receptor beta chains share one sample of origin, sequenced in a study of T cell changes during pregnancy in multiple sclerosis. Produced via immunoSEQ multiplex PCR; TCRdb's table is partial and in-frame only. The profile shows around 56,000 clones, about 91% of them singletons. Material: peripheral blood, obtained after pregnancy. All receptors come from a female donor with multiple sclerosis, enrolled in a pregnancy study.

The CDR3 sequence: CASSRSVGPQHF. The CDR3 bases are TGTGCCAGCAGCCGTAGCGTCGGGCCCCAGCATTTT. V and J are TRBV7-2 and TRBJ1-5; D gene ambiguous. The CDR3 runs to 12 residues. Deletions cut 5 bases from V and 9 bases from J, with 11 bases between. Germline V gene lookup returns CDR1 SGHTA and CDR2 FQGNSA.

J is TRBJ1-4 and V is TRBV30; D call uncertain. There are 16 residues in the CDR3. Germline V CDR1 and CDR2: GTSNPN, SVGIG (reference sequence). Trimming removed 5 bases from V and 8 bases from J, with 24 bases in between. The chain's CDR3 is CAWGEGLGIEMEKLFF. CDR3 sequence (DNA): TGTGCCTGGGGGGAGGGATTGGGGATCGAGATGGAAAAACTGTTTTTT.

J is TRBJ2-3 and V is TRBV7-9, with 15 bases identical to TRBD2. From germline, CDR1 is SEHNR and CDR2 FQNEAQ (reference sequence). Trimming at V came to 4 bases and at J to 2 bases, leaving 10 bases not matched to a gene. The CDR3 sequence is 19 residues long. The DNA for the CDR3 is TGTGCCAGCAGCTCCTACGGGACTAGCGGGGGGACATACACAGATACGCAGTATTTT. Translating gives CASSSYGTSGGTYTDTQYF.

The chain couples TRBV25-1 to TRBJ1-1; D is uncertain. This CDR3 is built from 15 residues. Trimming left V 5 bases short and J 2 bases short, with 15 bases between. CDR1 is MGHDK, CDR2 SYGVNS, per germline. For the CDR3, the DNA is TGTGCCAGCAGTTATTCCGGAAGAGGAAACACTGAAGCTTTCTTT. Encoded protein: CASSYSGRGNTEAFF.

The V call is TRBV11-1, the J call TRBJ2-5; TRBD1 matches 8 bases. Germline CDR1 is SGHAT and CDR2 is FQDESV (reference sequence). V shed 5 bases, J shed 5 bases, and the junction held 4 bases outside the gene matches. The CDR3 contains 13 residues. In DNA, the CDR3 is TGTGCCAGCAGCCTGGACAGGGAGGAGACCCAGTACTTC. Translation gives CASSLDREETQYF.

This clone came up a few times. V is TRBV13 and J is TRBJ1-1; possible D gene TRBD1, 5 bases. V gave up 3 bases and J gave up 7 bases, with 15 bases separating them. The CDR3 runs to 14 residues. Germline V CDR1 and CDR2: PRHDT, FYEKMQ (reference sequence). CDR3 DNA sequence: TGTGCCAGCAGCTTTAGACAGAAGCTAGATGAAGCTTTCTTT. This encodes CASSFRQKLDEAFF.

CDR3 DNA: TGTGCCAGCAGACAGCGGGGGGTCGCCTACGAGCAGTACTTC. It is translated as CASRQRGVAYEQYF. The chain couples TRBV7-8 to TRBJ2-7; 9 nucleotides match TRBD2. V trimming: 6 bases; J trimming: 2 bases; junction bases outside the gene matches: 5. The CDR3 extends over 14 amino acids. Germline V CDR1 and CDR2: SGHVS, FQNEAQ.

The chain employs TRBV19 and TRBJ1-2; TRBD1 matches at 10 bases. The length of the CDR3 is 15 residues. V was clipped by 5 bases and J by 7 bases; unmatched bases: 10. The germline V gene encodes CDR1 LNHDA and CDR2 SQIVND (reference sequence). The CDR3 loop is CASSPRDRGISGYTF. DNA for the CDR3: TGTGCCAGTAGTCCCCGGGACAGGGGAATCTCTGGCTACACCTTC.

The chain recombines TRBV25-1 with TRBJ2-2; 7 bases agree with TRBD1. The CDR3 is made up of 14 amino acids. Germline loops: CDR1 MGHDK, CDR2 SYGVNS. The V and J ends lost 6 bases and 1 base, in that order; junction bases with no gene match: 2. CDR3 region: CASSRTGNTGELFF. The CDR3 DNA reads TGTGCCAGCAGCCGGACAGGGAACACCGGGGAGCTGTTTTTT.

The V and J genes are TRBV21-1 and TRBJ2-7; the table's D call, TRBD1, was not checked against the DNA. TRBV21-1 is a recognized pseudogene. The length of the CDR3 is 12 residues. The CDR3 here is CASSKQGYEQYF. DNA of the CDR3: TGTGCCAGCAGCAAACAGGGCTACGAGCAGTACTTC.

The V gene is TRBV5-5, the J gene TRBJ1-2; maybe TRBD1 (6 bases). CDR3 size: 16 residues. The germline V gene has CDR1 SGHKS and CDR2 YYEKEE (reference sequence). The ends were cut back, 0 bases at V and 4 bases at J, with 16 bases in the middle. For the CDR3, the DNA is TGTGCCAGCAGCTTGGTGGCAAGACAGGCTGGCTATGGCTACACCTTC. Translated, it gives CASSLVARQAGYGYTF.

The J gene is TRBJ1-2, the V gene TRBV28; the match to TRBD1 covers 9 bases. V lost 6 bases to trimming and J lost 5 bases; unmatched junction nucleotides: 7. CDR1 and CDR2 (germline): MDHEN, SYDVKM. The CDR3 has 14 residues. The CDR3, as DNA: TGTGCCAGCAGGTTACAGGGGGCGCGTTATGGCTACACCTTC. This translates into CASRLQGARYGYTF.

The rearrangement joins TRBV5-1 to TRBJ2-3, with 10 bases identical to TRBD2. J was trimmed by 2 bases and V by 7 bases; bases with no gene match: 4. There are 14 residues in the CDR3. Germline CDR1 SGHRS, CDR2 YFSETQ. This chain's CDR3 is CASWTSGNTDTQYF. As DNA, the CDR3 is TGCGCCAGCTGGACTAGCGGAAACACAGATACGCAGTATTTT. Supplemented by reference TRBV5-1 and TRBJ2-3, the full variable domain reads KAGVTQTPRYLIKTRGQQVTLSCSPISGHRSVSWYQQTPGQGLQFLFEYFSETQRNKGNFPGRFSGRQFSNSRSEMNVSTLELGDSALYLCASWTSGNTDTQYFGPGTRLTVL.

The rearrangement uses TRBV4-3 and TRBJ1-2; no firm D call. CDR3 length equals 15 residues. The V and J ends lost 4 bases and 6 bases respectively, with 18 bases between them. Looked up from germline, CDR1 is LGHNA and CDR2 is YSLEER. The CDR3: CASSPLLARVHGYTF. The DNA of the CDR3 is TGCGCCAGCAGCCCGCTCTTGGCGAGGGTCCATGGCTACACCTTC.

The chain couples TRBV18 to TRBJ2-3; TRBD2 might be the D (5 bases). Between the trimmed V and J ends, which lost 6 bases and 2 bases, there was a span of 15 bases. Germline loops: CDR1 KGHSH, CDR2 LQKENI. The CDR3 spans 15 residues. The CDR3 region is CASSLLGGPTDTQYF. CDR3 DNA: TGTGCCAGCTCTTTACTAGGCGGTCCCACAGATACGCAGTATTTT.

Written as DNA, the CDR3 is TGTGCCAGCAGGCGAGGTAGCGTTAGAGATACGCAGTATTTT. This gives the protein CASRRGSVRDTQYF. This chain links TRBV2 with TRBJ2-3, with D perhaps matching TRBD2 (5 bases). Germline assignment: CDR1 SNHLY and CDR2 FYNNEI. This CDR3 comprises 14 residues. V dropped 6 bases and J dropped 5 bases, with 15 bases sitting between them.

The chain joins TRBV19 to TRBJ1-4, with 8 nucleotides matching TRBD1. J lost 4 bases, V lost 5 bases, and 6 bases had no gene match. This CDR3 comprises 15 residues. CDR1 and CDR2 (germline): LNHDA, SQIVND (reference sequence). The CDR3 protein is CASSRTGNNNEKLFF. For the CDR3, the DNA is TGTGCCAGTAGTCGGACAGGGAATAATAATGAAAAACTGTTTTTT.

This clone turned up a few times. V and J are TRBV10-3 and TRBJ1-1; 8 bases line up with TRBD1. This CDR3 is built from 14 residues. After removal of 7 bases from V and 5 bases from J, the junction contained 9 bases not matched to a gene. Per the germline V gene, CDR1 is ENHRY and CDR2 is SYGVKD. CDR3 region: CAITSDRDGTEAFF. DNA of the CDR3: TGTGCCATCACCTCGGACAGGGATGGAACTGAAGCTTTCTTT.

The genes are TRBV2 and TRBJ2-5; D gene uncertain. Trimming took 7 bases from V and 10 from J, leaving 13 bases between them. This CDR3 contains 11 residues. Germline lookup yields CDR1 SNHLY and CDR2 FYNNEI. The CDR3 here is CASKAGFGQYF. DNA of the CDR3: TGTGCCAGCAAGGCAGGATTCGGCCAGTACTTC.

The chain is built from TRBV6-5 and TRBJ2-7; 7 nucleotides match TRBD2. V gave up 6 bases and J gave up 1 base; unmatched junction bases: 9. Per germline, CDR1 MNHEY and CDR2 SVGAGI. The CDR3 totals 15 residues. Written as DNA, the CDR3 is TGTGCCAGCAGCCGGGGGGTCACCGATTCCTACGAGCAGTACTTC. Amino acid sequence: CASSRGVTDSYEQYF.

The genes are TRBV28 and TRBJ2-5; possible D gene TRBD2, 6 bases. Germline loops: CDR1 MDHEN, CDR2 SYDVKM. There are 15 residues in the CDR3. Trimming left V 6 bases short and J 4 bases short, with 18 bases between. The CDR3 loop is CASSQRRGGAETQYF. CDR3 in DNA: TGTGCCAGCAGCCAACGGAGGGGCGGGGCAGAGACCCAGTACTTC.

The chain joins TRBV7-6 to TRBJ1-1, with a weak D call TRBD1 (6 bases). Trimming took off 0 bases at V and 0 bases at J, with 11 bases between the two ends. This CDR3 has 16 amino acids. CDR1 is SGHVS, CDR2 FNYEAQ, per germline. The CDR3 spells CASSLARTDLNTEAFF. The CDR3 nucleotides read TGTGCCAGCAGCTTAGCGCGGACAGACTTGAACACTGAAGCTTTCTTT.

The chain joins TRBV28 to TRBJ2-5, with D perhaps matching TRBD2 (5 bases). Germline CDR1 MDHEN, CDR2 SYDVKM. V was cut by 3 bases and J by 2 bases, with 10 bases left in between. The CDR3 has 14 residues. This CDR3 is CASSFVGLQETQYF. DNA of the CDR3: TGTGCCAGCAGTTTCGTTGGACTGCAAGAGACCCAGTACTTC.

The rearrangement joins TRBV7-9 to TRBJ2-1; 11 bases are shared with TRBD1. Per the germline V gene, CDR1 is SEHNR and CDR2 is FQNEAQ (reference sequence). The CDR3 runs to 14 residues. V lost 6 bases, J lost 6 bases, and 4 bases stayed unmatched. This CDR3 is CASRGQGAFNEQFF. For the CDR3, the DNA is TGTGCCAGCAGAGGACAGGGGGCTTTCAATGAGCAGTTCTTC.

The chain couples TRBV2 to TRBJ1-1, with D unresolved. From germline, CDR1 is SNHLY and CDR2 FYNNEI. V was trimmed by 4 bases and J by 5 bases, leaving 14 bases between them. The length of the CDR3 is 14 residues. The chain's CDR3 is CASSVVPGETEAFF. The CDR3 nucleotides are TGTGCCAGCAGTGTGGTCCCGGGTGAAACTGAAGCTTTCTTT.

This clone was found once. The chain employs TRBV5-1 and TRBJ1-1; 9 bases fit TRBD1. The germline V gene encodes CDR1 SGHRS and CDR2 YFSETQ. The J segment lost 7 bases and the V segment lost 4 bases, leaving 11 bases of the junction unmatched. This CDR3 region has 15 residues. The CDR3: CASSPGQGNRVEAFF. The CDR3 DNA reads TGCGCCAGCAGCCCGGGACAGGGAAACAGGGTTGAAGCTTTCTTT.